This record looks at one T cell receptor (beta chain) sequence and its context. No antigen is known for it. No per-base quality is available; no much larger clone lies one base away. This entry belongs to a study of technical replicates of blood from several donors (TCRdb year 2017). Preparation of the library involved the immunoSEQ multiplex PCR assay. Imported from immuneACCESS, the table was reduced by TCRdb to in-frame sequences with V and J called. These copies leave out some clones; in studies compared against another copy, an unresolved V gene accounts for under half, and the cause of the remainder is not known. The sample yields 74,000 or so clones; about 89% were counted once. In total, the top ten clones hold roughly 0.25% of the sample. V and J are truncated by 4 bases and 1 base respectively, leaving an intervening sequence of 4 bases. The CDR3 has 11 amino acids, counting the end cysteine and phenylalanine. Kept here is only the CDR3 DNA, which spans 33 bases and is read in frame from base 1. Per the germline V gene (reference sequence), GTSNPN is the CDR1 and SVGIG is the CDR2.

The sample taken for sequencing was T cells isolated from PBMCs. The clonotype originates from a human donor in good health. The rearrangement joined TRBV30 to TRBJ1-1; no D gene is confidently identified. CDR3 reads: CAWKQNTEAFF. The nucleotide sequence reads TGTGCCTGGAAACAGAACACTGAAGCTTTCTTT.